These T cell receptor beta chains were read from a single sample in a study of blood T cell repertoires in COVID-19. The protocol was immunoSEQ multiplex PCR, while the TCRdb copy is restricted to in-frame clones and leaves out a portion. The sample records hundreds of thousands of clones, about nine tenths being singletons. The sequencing input was peripheral blood. These receptors originate from a woman in her thirties with active or convalescent COVID-19. The CDR3 runs from the conserved cysteine through the conserved F or W. Each record gives: D gene, V gene, clone size, J gene, CDR3 protein, CDR3 DNA. A D gene is named only where the DNA matches it firmly. Expanded clones are given a class, and other clones once, few, many or no size at all.

d_gene: NA; v_gene: TRBV2; abundance: NA; j_gene: TRBJ1-3; CDR3aa: CASSEARGSGNTIYF; CDR3nt: TGTGCCAGCAGTGAAGCAAGGGGGTCTGGAAACACCATATATTTT
d_gene: NA; v_gene: TRBV29-1; abundance: NA; j_gene: TRBJ2-3; CDR3aa: CSAYPNYHGGILADTQYF; CDR3nt: TGCAGTGCTTATCCCAACTACCACGGGGGAATTTTGGCAGATACGCAGTATTTT
d_gene: NA; v_gene: TRBV4-2; abundance: NA; j_gene: TRBJ2-2; CDR3aa: CASSQDMGARSGELFF; CDR3nt: TGTGCCAGCAGCCAAGATATGGGGGCCCGTTCTGGGGAGCTGTTTTTT
d_gene: TRBD1; v_gene: TRBV6-5; abundance: NA; j_gene: TRBJ2-7; CDR3aa: CASSYSDRGAYEQYF; CDR3nt: TGTGCCAGCAGTTACTCGGACAGGGGTGCCTACGAGCAGTACTTC
d_gene: NA; v_gene: TRBV6-6; abundance: NA; j_gene: TRBJ1-1; CDR3aa: CASSYFIGENTEAFF; CDR3nt: TGTGCCAGCAGTTACTTCATCGGGGAGAACACTGAAGCTTTCTTT
d_gene: TRBD1; v_gene: TRBV27; abundance: NA; j_gene: TRBJ1-3; CDR3aa: CASSPNRGSSGNTIYF; CDR3nt: TGTGCCAGCAGTCCAAACAGGGGATCCTCTGGAAACACCATATATTTT
d_gene: NA; v_gene: TRBV27; abundance: NA; j_gene: TRBJ1-2; CDR3aa: CASSSSPGVKDGYTF; CDR3nt: TGTGCCAGCAGTTCATCCCCAGGGGTGAAGGATGGCTACACCTTC
d_gene: NA; v_gene: TRBV11-2; abundance: NA; j_gene: TRBJ1-2; CDR3aa: CASRLPGHGGGYTF; CDR3nt: TGTGCCAGCAGGCTCCCGGGTCACGGTGGCGGCTACACCTTC
d_gene: TRBD2; v_gene: TRBV6-2/TRBV6-3; abundance: NA; j_gene: TRBJ2-1; CDR3aa: CASSPGGSPIYNEQFF; CDR3nt: TGTGCCAGCAGTCCGGGGGGGTCGCCAATCTACAATGAGCAGTTCTTC
d_gene: TRBD2; v_gene: TRBV3-1/TRBV3-2; abundance: NA; j_gene: TRBJ2-4; CDR3aa: CASSQGGTDKNIQYF; CDR3nt: TGTGCCAGCAGCCAGGGAGGGACCGACAAAAACATTCAGTACTTC
d_gene: TRBD1; v_gene: TRBV27; abundance: NA; j_gene: TRBJ1-2; CDR3aa: CASSLRAGGNYGYTF; CDR3nt: TGTGCCAGCAGTTTAAGGGCAGGGGGTAACTATGGCTACACCTTC
d_gene: TRBD2; v_gene: TRBV19; abundance: NA; j_gene: TRBJ2-3; CDR3aa: CASSMLKREDADTQYF; CDR3nt: TGTGCCAGTAGTATGTTGAAGCGGGAGGACGCGGATACGCAGTATTTT
d_gene: TRBD1; v_gene: TRBV2; abundance: once; j_gene: TRBJ2-7; CDR3aa: CADRDRAYEQYF; CDR3nt: TGTGCCGACCGGGACAGGGCCTACGAGCAGTACTTC
d_gene: NA; v_gene: TRBV12-3/TRBV12-4; abundance: NA; j_gene: TRBJ1-1; CDR3aa: CASSLQGGTEAFF; CDR3nt: TGTGCCAGCAGTTTACAGGGAGGCACTGAAGCTTTCTTT
d_gene: TRBD1; v_gene: TRBV7-2; abundance: once; j_gene: TRBJ2-7; CDR3aa: CASRPAAGGYEQYF; CDR3nt: TGTGCCAGCAGGCCGGCGGCAGGGGGCTACGAGCAGTACTTC
d_gene: NA; v_gene: TRBV5-6; abundance: NA; j_gene: TRBJ1-2; CDR3aa: CASSSKTRNYGYTF; CDR3nt: TGTGCCAGCAGCTCAAAGACACGTAACTATGGCTACACCTTC
d_gene: NA; v_gene: TRBV2; abundance: few; j_gene: TRBJ1-2; CDR3aa: CASSDRAANYGYTF; CDR3nt: TGTGCCAGCAGTGACAGGGCAGCTAACTATGGCTACACCTTC
d_gene: NA; v_gene: TRBV11-3; abundance: NA; j_gene: TRBJ2-1; CDR3aa: CASSLAQADEQFF; CDR3nt: TGTGCCAGCAGCTTAGCTCAAGCTGATGAGCAGTTCTTC
d_gene: NA; v_gene: TRBV7-8; abundance: few; j_gene: TRBJ1-2; CDR3aa: CASSVREDYGYTF; CDR3nt: TGTGCCAGCAGCGTAAGAGAAGACTATGGCTACACCTTC
d_gene: NA; v_gene: TRBV10-2; abundance: NA; j_gene: TRBJ2-7; CDR3aa: CASSAPGLSYEQYF; CDR3nt: TGCGCCAGCAGTGCCCCCGGACTCTCGTACGAGCAGTACTTC